These 30 T cell receptor beta chains came from one sample sequenced in a study of T cells in Graves' hyperthyroidism and ophthalmopathy. Researchers amplified the TCR beta CDR3 regions from RNA transcripts. HTBI primers drove first-round RT-PCR of the TCR CDR3. TCRdb reprocessed the multiplex PCR reads with MiXCR, giving one entry per CDR3 protein. The sample includes about 500,000 distinct CDR3 sequences, approximately 16% of them seen just once. The source material was blood. Receptor source: a woman aged 18-29 years with Graves' hyperthyroidism.

The chain is built from TRBV2 and TRBJ2-3; possibly TRBD1 for D (6 bases). CDR1 SNHLY and CDR2 FYNNEI come from the germline V gene. Between the trimmed V and J ends, which lost 8 bases and 3 bases, there was a span of 15 bases. The CDR3 consists of 14 residues. The CDR3 DNA reads as TGTGCCAGCCAACCTCAGGGGTTTACAGATACGCAGTATTTT. It specifies CASQPQGFTDTQYF.

This clonotype was observed a few times. The genes are TRBV12-5 and TRBJ2-4; tentative D call: TRBD1 (5 bases). V shed 6 bases and J shed 12 bases, with 15 bases lying between them. The CDR3 spans 12 residues. The germline V gene has CDR1 LGHNT and CDR2 FRNRAP. CDR3 loop: CASGFPDTRQYF. In DNA, the CDR3 is TGTGCTAGTGGATTCCCGGACACTCGTCAGTACTTC.

This clonotype was counted between two and nine times. The gene calls are TRBV20-1 and TRBJ1-1, with unresolved D. Germline CDR1 reads DFQATT; CDR2 reads SNEGSKA (reference sequence). Trimming took 5 bases from V and 2 from J, leaving 6 bases between them. CDR3 length: 11 amino acids. CDR3 loop: CSALTNTEAFF. The CDR3 nucleotides are TGCAGTGCTCTAACTAACACTGAAGCTTTCTTT.

This chain connects TRBV7-9 to TRBJ2-3; unclear D gene. CDR1 is SEHNR and CDR2 is FQNEAQ in the germline V gene (reference sequence). The CDR3 is 13 amino acids. V lost 5 bases to trimming and J lost 11 bases, with 17 bases between them. As DNA, the CDR3 is TGTGCCAGCAGCCCTATTCTAAGAGGAAGGCAGTATTTT. Residues: CASSPILRGRQYF.

The table lists this clonotype with many counts. This chain joins TRBV27 and TRBJ2-6; 8 bases agree with TRBD1. CDR3 size: 17 residues. V was pared by 7 bases and J by 2 bases, with 10 bases of the junction left unmatched. CDR1 is MNHEY and CDR2 is SMNVEV in the germline V gene (reference sequence). CDR3 nucleotide sequence: TGTGCCAGCAAGGACAGGGTGAAGGCAACTGGGGCCAACGTCCTGACTTTC. This translates into CASKDRVKATGANVLTF.

This chain uses TRBV2 with TRBJ2-6; 8 bases are a match to TRBD1. Germline CDR1 is SNHLY and CDR2 is FYNNEI. V lost 8 bases, J lost 2 bases, and 8 bases stayed unmatched. This CDR3 has 16 amino acids. CDR3 in amino acids: CASWTGPFAGANVLTF. CDR3 sequence (DNA): TGTGCCAGCTGGACAGGGCCTTTCGCTGGGGCCAACGTCCTGACTTTC.

A few counts support this clonotype. This sequence joins TRBV2 and TRBJ2-3; D not certain. The CDR3 is 13 residues long. Germline-derived CDR1 and CDR2 are SNHLY and FYNNEI. The V end lost 2 bases, the J end lost 4 bases, and 7 bases lay between the germline ends. The CDR3 DNA sequence: TGTGCCAGCAGTGAAATTCATTCAGATACGCAGTATTTT. It codes for CASSEIHSDTQYF.

This clonotype was detected ten times or more. V usage is TRBV3-1 and J usage is TRBJ1-1, with a possible D match to TRBD1 (5 bases). The CDR3 has 15 residues. Trimming removed 1 base from V and 4 bases from J, with 13 bases in between. CDR1 LGHDT and CDR2 YNNKEL come from the germline V gene (reference sequence). The CDR3: CASSQVAWGGTEAFF. DNA of the CDR3: TGTGCCAGCAGCCAAGTTGCATGGGGCGGCACTGAAGCTTTCTTT.

This clonotype has a count of ten or more. V gene TRBV27 combines with J gene TRBJ2-7, with no clear D. V shed 4 bases and J shed 3 bases, with 10 bases lying between them. Germline lookup yields CDR1 MNHEY and CDR2 SMNVEV (reference sequence). CDR3 length: 13 amino acids. The CDR3 loop is CASSSLWNYEQYF. The DNA of the CDR3 is TGTGCCAGCAGTTCCCTTTGGAACTACGAGCAGTACTTC.

The chain has TRBV11-3 and TRBJ2-3; 13 nucleotides line up with TRBD2. CDR3 length equals 16 residues. The ends lost 10 bases at V and 3 bases at J; junction bases unmatched: 10. Germline CDR1 SGHNT, CDR2 YENEEA. The CDR3 sequence: CATATSGGARTDTQYF. Here the CDR3 DNA reads TGTGCCACTGCTACTAGCGGGGGGGCCAGAACAGATACGCAGTATTTT.

Ten or more counts support this clonotype. This sequence joins TRBV20-1 and TRBJ2-5; 10 bases fit TRBD2. The CDR3 is 14 amino acids. Germline values: CDR1 DFQATT, CDR2 SNEGSKA (reference sequence). V lost 6 bases to trimming and J lost 0 bases; unmatched junction nucleotides: 4. DNA for the CDR3: TGCAGTGCCTTACTAGCGGGACACCAAGAGACCCAGTACTTC. Its translation is CSALLAGHQETQYF.

V is TRBV3-1 and J is TRBJ2-2; TRBD1 is a possible D gene (5 bases). The CDR3 contains 15 residues. Germline V lookup: CDR1 LGHDT, CDR2 YNNKEL (reference sequence). Trimming removed 0 bases at V and 8 bases at J, with 13 bases between. The CDR3 bases are TGTGCCAGCAGCCAAGATGTCAGGGTTCTTGGGGAGCTGTTTTTT. Amino acids: CASSQDVRVLGELFF.

This clonotype has ten or more counts. V usage is TRBV12-3 or TRBV12-4 and J usage is TRBJ1-4; TRBD1 is a possible D gene (6 bases). V was cut by 6 bases and J by 7 bases, with 15 bases left in between. This CDR3 region has 14 residues. CDR3: CASRARGVFEKLFF. As DNA, the CDR3 is TGTGCCAGCAGGGCCAGGGGCGTTTTTGAAAAACTGTTTTTT.

The rearrangement joins TRBV4-2 to TRBJ2-1; 7 bases are shared with TRBD2. V shed 6 bases, J shed 6 bases, and the junction held 11 bases outside the gene matches. CDR1 and CDR2 from the germline V gene are LGHNA and YNFKEQ. CDR3 length equals 15 residues. The CDR3 region is CASSETGTTSNEQFF. Written as DNA, the CDR3 is TGTGCCAGCAGTGAAACCGGGACTACCTCCAATGAGCAGTTCTTC.

This clonotype was counted at least ten times. The rearrangement links TRBV11-2 to TRBJ2-3; 8 bases agree with TRBD2. Losses at the gene ends were 2 bases for V and 2 bases for J; bases not matched to a gene: 6. This CDR3 has 16 residues. The germline gives CDR1 SGHAT, CDR2 FQNNGV. CDR3 protein: CASSLSSGGFTDTQYF. The CDR3 region has the DNA TGTGCCAGCAGCTTAAGTTCGGGGGGGTTCACAGATACGCAGTATTTT.

This clonotype was found many times. This CDR3 reads CASTRGLAGQAEQYF. Here the CDR3 DNA reads TGTGCCAGCACCCGCGGGCTAGCGGGGCAGGCCGAGCAGTACTTC. The chain uses TRBV2 and TRBJ2-7, with TRBD2 matching over 9 bases. Trimming removed 7 bases from V and 6 bases from J; junction bases left unmatched: 13. This CDR3 is built from 15 residues. Germline V gene data show CDR1 as SNHLY and CDR2 as FYNNEI.

Ten or more counts support this clonotype. The chain couples TRBV12-3 or TRBV12-4 to TRBJ1-1, with D possibly being TRBD1 (6 bases). This CDR3 has 13 residues. Between the trimmed V and J ends, which lost 5 bases and 6 bases, there was a span of 13 bases. The CDR3 loop is CASSPNQGPEAFF. DNA of the CDR3: TGTGCCAGCAGTCCTAATCAGGGGCCTGAAGCTTTCTTT.

This clonotype has a count of ten or more. The chain carries TRBV3-1 and TRBJ1-5; unclear D gene. Trimming cost V 0 bases and J 4 bases, with 7 bases left between them. The CDR3 extends over 14 amino acids. CDR1 and CDR2 (germline): LGHDT, YNNKEL (reference sequence). CDR3 nucleotides: TGTGCCAGCAGCCAAGAAGGCAAAAATCAGCCCCAGCATTTT. It encodes CASSQEGKNQPQHF.

The chain is built from TRBV6-2 or TRBV6-3 and TRBJ1-1; D gene unclear. The V and J ends lost 0 bases and 10 bases respectively, with 18 bases between them. The CDR3 contains 15 residues. Looked up from germline, CDR1 is MNHEY and CDR2 is SVGEGT. The CDR3 region is CASSYSIGPTYVAFF. For the CDR3, the DNA is TGTGCCAGCAGTTACTCGATAGGTCCTACCTACGTAGCTTTCTTT.

This clonotype was seen repeatedly, ten times or more. The V and J genes are TRBV12-3 or TRBV12-4 and TRBJ1-5, with TRBD1 identical over 7 bases. The CDR3 is 18 residues long. J was trimmed by 3 bases and V by 3 bases; bases with no gene match: 14. CDR3 amino acids: CASSLTGGSEGANQPQHF. The CDR3 coding sequence is TGTGCCAGCAGTTTGACAGGCGGATCGGAGGGGGCCAATCAGCCCCAGCATTTT.

This clonotype was detected a few times. This sequence joins TRBV7-6 and TRBJ2-7, with 15 bases identical to TRBD2. CDR3 length equals 15 residues. The germline CDR1 and CDR2 sequences are SGHVS and FNYEAQ. The trim removed 5 bases at V and 4 bases at J, leaving 3 bases unmatched. The DNA of the CDR3 is TGTGCCAGCAGCATGGGACTAGCGGGAGGTTACGAGCAGTACTTC. The encoded protein is CASSMGLAGGYEQYF.

This clonotype was seen many times. V gene TRBV12-3 or TRBV12-4 combines with J gene TRBJ2-7; TRBD1 agrees at 11 bases. The V and J ends lost 6 bases and 4 bases, in that order; junction bases with no gene match: 5. The CDR3 is made up of 14 amino acids. The CDR3 is CASSDRDRGYEQYF. CDR3 coding DNA: TGTGCCAGCAGCGACCGGGACAGGGGGTACGAGCAGTACTTC.

This clonotype was seen many times. The DNA of the CDR3 is TGTGCCAGCAGCTTAGTGGGGATTTTTAGCAATCAGCCCCAGCATTTT. It translates to CASSLVGIFSNQPQHF. V gene TRBV7-2 combines with J gene TRBJ1-5; the D is unclear. V was pared by 1 base and J by 0 bases, with 10 bases between. Germline assignment: CDR1 SGHTA and CDR2 FQGNSA. The CDR3 extends over 16 amino acids.

The V and J genes are TRBV5-4 and TRBJ2-7, with TRBD1 matching 8 bases. With V trimmed by 5 bases and J by 8 bases, 9 bases remained unmatched. The CDR3 spans 13 residues. Germline CDR1 reads SGHNT; CDR2 reads YYREEE (reference sequence). The CDR3 DNA reads TGTGCCAGCAGTTCCGGACAGGGATTCAAGCAGTACTTC. Its translation: CASSSGQGFKQYF.

The V and J genes are TRBV30 and TRBJ2-1; 14 bases line up with TRBD2. The V segment lost 4 bases and the J segment 7 bases; nucleotides outside the gene matches: 15. The CDR3 totals 18 residues. CDR1 is GTSNPN and CDR2 is SVGIG in the germline V gene (reference sequence). For the CDR3, the DNA is TGTGCCTGGACCAGCTTACCTAAGACTAGCGGGAGGGTGAATGAGCAGTTCTTC. It is translated as CAWTSLPKTSGRVNEQFF. The whole variable domain, remainder taken from reference TRBV30 and TRBJ2-1, is SQTIHQWPATLVQPVGSPLSLECTVEGTSNPNLYWYRQAAGRGLQLLFYSVGIGQISSEVPQNLSASRPQDRQFILSSKKLLLSDSGFYLCAWTSLPKTSGRVNEQFFGPGTRLTVL.

This clonotype was counted ten times or more. This chain connects TRBV27 to TRBJ2-2; 7 bases map to TRBD2. Trimming at V came to 2 bases and at J to 4 bases, leaving 4 bases not matched to a gene. The CDR3 covers 15 residues. In germline, CDR1 is MNHEY, CDR2 SMNVEV (reference sequence). The CDR3 region is CASSLMPGGTGELFF. CDR3 DNA sequence: TGTGCCAGCAGTTTAATGCCGGGAGGCACCGGGGAGCTGTTTTTT.

The rearrangement links TRBV4-3 to TRBJ1-6; D is perhaps TRBD1 (5 bases). The germline V and J ends were trimmed by 0 bases and 1 base, with 13 bases remaining between them. The CDR3 consists of 18 residues. Per germline, CDR1 LGHNA and CDR2 YSLEER. In DNA, the CDR3 is TGCGCCAGCAGCCAAGAGGCAGGGACGGGATCCTATAATTCACCCCTCCACTTT. It specifies CASSQEAGTGSYNSPLHF.

On this clonotype itself: A single base separates this from a much larger clone, so it may be a read error. This chain links TRBV12-3 or TRBV12-4 with TRBJ2-2; D is perhaps TRBD2 (6 bases). There are 16 residues in the CDR3. Trimming cost V 6 bases and J 0 bases, with 14 bases left between them. The CDR3: CASRGTGAANTGELFF. The CDR3 nucleotides are TGTGCCAGCAGGGGGACTGGCGCCGCGAACACCGGGGAGCTGTTTTTT.

The V gene is TRBV10-1, the J gene TRBJ2-3; D is unresolved. Trimming took off 3 bases at V and 2 bases at J, with 6 bases between the two ends. CDR3 length equals 13 residues. The V gene's germline CDR1 is WNHNN and CDR2 SYGVQD (reference sequence). The CDR3 loop is CASSEKVTDTQYF. The CDR3 DNA is TGCGCCAGCAGTGAAAAAGTCACAGATACGCAGTATTTT.

The sample holds many counts of this clonotype. The chain combines TRBV5-5 with TRBJ2-1; the match to TRBD1 covers 7 bases. The V segment lost 2 bases and the J segment 5 bases; nucleotides outside the gene matches: 4. Per germline, CDR1 SGHKS and CDR2 YYEKEE (reference sequence). The CDR3 covers 14 residues. Written as DNA, the CDR3 is TGTGCCAGCAGCTTCCAGGGGGACGACAATGAGCAGTTCTTC. Its translation: CASSFQGDDNEQFF.